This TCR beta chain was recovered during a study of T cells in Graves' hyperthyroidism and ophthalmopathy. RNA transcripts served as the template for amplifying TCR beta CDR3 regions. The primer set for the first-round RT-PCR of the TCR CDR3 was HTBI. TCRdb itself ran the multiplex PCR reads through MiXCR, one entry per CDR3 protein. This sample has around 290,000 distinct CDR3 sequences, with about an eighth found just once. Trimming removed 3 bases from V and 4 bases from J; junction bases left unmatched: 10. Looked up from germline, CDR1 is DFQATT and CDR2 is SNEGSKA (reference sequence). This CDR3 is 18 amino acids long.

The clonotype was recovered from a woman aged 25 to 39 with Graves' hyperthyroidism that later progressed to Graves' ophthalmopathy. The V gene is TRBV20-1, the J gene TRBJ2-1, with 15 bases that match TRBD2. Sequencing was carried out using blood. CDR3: CSARGGLAGGPGYNEQFF. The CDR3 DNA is TGCAGTGCTAGGGGTGGACTAGCGGGAGGGCCTGGGTACAATGAGCAGTTCTTC.